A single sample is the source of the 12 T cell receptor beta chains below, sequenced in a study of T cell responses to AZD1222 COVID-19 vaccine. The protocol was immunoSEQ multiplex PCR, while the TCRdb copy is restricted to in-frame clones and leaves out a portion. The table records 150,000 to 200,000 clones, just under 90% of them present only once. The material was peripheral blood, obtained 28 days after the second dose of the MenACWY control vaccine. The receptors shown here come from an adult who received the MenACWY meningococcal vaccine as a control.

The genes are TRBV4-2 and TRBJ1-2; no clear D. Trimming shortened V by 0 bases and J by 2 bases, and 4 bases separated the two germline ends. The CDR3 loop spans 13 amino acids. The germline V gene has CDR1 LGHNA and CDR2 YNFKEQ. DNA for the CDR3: TGTGCCAGCAGCCAAGATCCGAACTATGGCTACACCTTC. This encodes CASSQDPNYGYTF.

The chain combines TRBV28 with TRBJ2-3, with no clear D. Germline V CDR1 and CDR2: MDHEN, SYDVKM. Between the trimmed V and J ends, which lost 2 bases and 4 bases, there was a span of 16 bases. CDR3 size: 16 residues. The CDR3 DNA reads TGTGCCAGCAGTTTAGACATCATAGAAGAGGCAGATACGCAGTATTTT. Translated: CASSLDIIEEADTQYF. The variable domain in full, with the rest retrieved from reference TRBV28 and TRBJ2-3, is DVKVTQSSRYLVKRTGEKVFLECVQDMDHENMFWYRQDPGLGLRLIYFSYDVKMKEKGDIPEGYSVSREKKERFSLILESASTNQTSMYLCASSLDIIEEADTQYFGPGTRLTVL.

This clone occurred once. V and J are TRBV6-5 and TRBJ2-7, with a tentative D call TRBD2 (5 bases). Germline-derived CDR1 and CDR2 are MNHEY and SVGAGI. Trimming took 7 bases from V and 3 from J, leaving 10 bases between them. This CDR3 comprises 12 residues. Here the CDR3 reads CASKRVRYEQYF. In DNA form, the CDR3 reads TGTGCCAGCAAGAGGGTCCGCTACGAGCAGTACTTC.

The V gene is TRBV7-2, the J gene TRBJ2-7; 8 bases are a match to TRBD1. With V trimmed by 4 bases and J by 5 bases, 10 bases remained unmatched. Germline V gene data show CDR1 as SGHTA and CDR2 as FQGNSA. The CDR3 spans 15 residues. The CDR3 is CASSSLRGLADEQYF. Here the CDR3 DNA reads TGTGCCAGCAGCTCCCTCAGGGGGCTAGCCGACGAGCAGTACTTC.

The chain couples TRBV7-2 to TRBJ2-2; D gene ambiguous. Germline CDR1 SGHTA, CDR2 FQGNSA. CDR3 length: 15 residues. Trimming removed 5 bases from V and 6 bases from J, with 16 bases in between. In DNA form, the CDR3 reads TGTGCCAGCAGCCCAGAAAACCTGGTCGCCGGGGAGCTGTTTTTT. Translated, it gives CASSPENLVAGELFF.

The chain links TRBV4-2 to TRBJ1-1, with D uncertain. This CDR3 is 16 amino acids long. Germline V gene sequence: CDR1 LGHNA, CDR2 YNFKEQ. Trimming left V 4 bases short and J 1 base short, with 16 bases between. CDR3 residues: CASSRIQNTQNTEAFF. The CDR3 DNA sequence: TGTGCCAGCAGCCGCATACAGAACACGCAGAACACTGAAGCTTTCTTT.

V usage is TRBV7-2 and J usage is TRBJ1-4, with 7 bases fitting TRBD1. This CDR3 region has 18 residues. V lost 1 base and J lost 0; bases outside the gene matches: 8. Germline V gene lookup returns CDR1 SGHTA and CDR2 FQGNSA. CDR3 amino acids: CASSLVRGRGATNEKLFF. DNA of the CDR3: TGTGCCAGCAGCTTAGTTAGGGGCAGGGGGGCAACTAATGAAAAACTGTTTTTT.

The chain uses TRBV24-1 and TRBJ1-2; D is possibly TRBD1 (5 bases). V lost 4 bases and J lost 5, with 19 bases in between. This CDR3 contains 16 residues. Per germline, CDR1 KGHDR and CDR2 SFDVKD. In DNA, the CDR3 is TGTGCCACCAGTGACTCTACGGGACGGAAGTCTTATGGCTACACCTTC. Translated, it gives CATSDSTGRKSYGYTF.

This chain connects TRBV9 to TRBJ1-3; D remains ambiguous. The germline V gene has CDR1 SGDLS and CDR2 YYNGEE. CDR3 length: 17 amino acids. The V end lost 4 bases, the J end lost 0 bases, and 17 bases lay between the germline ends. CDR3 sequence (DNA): TGTGCCAGCAGCCCTCTGGGAGGCACGGGCTCTGGAAACACCATATATTTT. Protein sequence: CASSPLGGTGSGNTIYF.

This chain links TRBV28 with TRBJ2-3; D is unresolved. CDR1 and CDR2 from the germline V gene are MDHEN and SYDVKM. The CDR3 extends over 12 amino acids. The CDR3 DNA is TGTTCTCGCGGACGATACACAGATACGCAGTATTTT. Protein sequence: CSRGRYTDTQYF.

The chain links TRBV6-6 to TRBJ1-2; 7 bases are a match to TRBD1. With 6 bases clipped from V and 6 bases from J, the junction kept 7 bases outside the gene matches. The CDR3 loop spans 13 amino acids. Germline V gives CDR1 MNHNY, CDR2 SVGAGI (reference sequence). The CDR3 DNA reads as TGTGCCAGCAGAACAGGGGAGGGGGATGGCTACACCTTC. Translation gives CASRTGEGDGYTF.

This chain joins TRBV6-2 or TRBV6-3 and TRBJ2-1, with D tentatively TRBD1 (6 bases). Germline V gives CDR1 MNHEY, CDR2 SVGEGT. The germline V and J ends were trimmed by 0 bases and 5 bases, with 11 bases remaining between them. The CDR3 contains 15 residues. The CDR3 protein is CASSYSGTSNNEQFF. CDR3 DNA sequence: TGTGCCAGCAGTTACTCGGGGACATCAAACAATGAGCAGTTCTTC.